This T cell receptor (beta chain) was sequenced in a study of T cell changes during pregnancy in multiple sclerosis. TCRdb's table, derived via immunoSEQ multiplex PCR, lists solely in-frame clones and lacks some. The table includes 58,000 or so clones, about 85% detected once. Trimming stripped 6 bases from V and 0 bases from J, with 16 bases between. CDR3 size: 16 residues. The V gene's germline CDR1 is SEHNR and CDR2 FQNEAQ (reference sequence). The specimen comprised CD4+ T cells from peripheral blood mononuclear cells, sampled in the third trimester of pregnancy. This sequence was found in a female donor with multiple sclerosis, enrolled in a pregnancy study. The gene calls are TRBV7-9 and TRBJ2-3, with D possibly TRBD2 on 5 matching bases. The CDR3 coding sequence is TGTGCCAGCAGACAATCCGAGGGCCTTAGCACAGATACGCAGTATTTT. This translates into CASRQSEGLSTDTQYF.